The entry below gives a single T cell receptor beta chain sequence along with its context. Its antigen is unknown. This CDR3 is 15 amino acids long. Looked up from germline, CDR1 is SGHTA and CDR2 is FQGNSA. Deletions cut 1 base from V and 2 bases from J, with 12 bases between. The data derive from a study of T cell responses to AZD1222 COVID-19 vaccine. TCRdb's copy holds only in-frame clones and misses some; the assay was immunoSEQ multiplex PCR. The sample includes roughly 100,000 clones, about 92% seen only once; the top ten take around 8%. General study points: Clonal diversity may have been underestimated in mostly white British donors.

This receptor was obtained from an adult who received the AZD1222 COVID-19 vaccine. Here the sequenced sample was peripheral blood, taken 28 days after the second AZD1222 dose. The V and J genes are TRBV7-2 and TRBJ2-7; D is possibly TRBD1 (5 bases). The CDR3 protein is CASSLVGQGTYEQYF. In DNA, the CDR3 is TGTGCCAGCAGCTTAGTGGGTCAGGGAACCTACGAGCAGTACTTC.